Here is one T cell receptor (beta chain) with its context. Its matching antigen is unknown. Other DNA sequences within the sample encode an identical CDR3. CDR1 and CDR2 (germline): SGDLS, YYNGEE. The CDR3 has 12 residues. V was shortened by 0 bases and J by 4 bases, with 4 bases between the two germline ends. These data are taken from a study of shared clonotypes between healthy human individuals. Healthy and HIV-negative, the adult donors had no recent acute infections or vaccinations. Notes on the study in general: Rarefaction gave evidence that sorted-subset sequencing remained incomplete despite large depth. A handful of donors held about 5% of naive CD4 clonotypes in common.

Some clones are missing from TCRdb's copy, which holds only in-frame ones; the method was immunoSEQ multiplex PCR. The data show about 1.1 million clones, 70% to 85% seen once. Sequenced input: memory CD4+ T cells from PBMCs. Specified subset: CD45RA-negative fraction. This sequence was found in a young man in good health. Some clones in this sample may be carry-over from other donors' samples. This chain uses TRBV9 with TRBJ2-5; no clear D. The CDR3 region is CASSVGGETQYF. CDR3 bases: TGTGCCAGCAGCGTAGGAGGAGAGACCCAGTACTTC.